Given below is one TCR beta chain in context. Its antigen is as yet unknown. This sample stems from a study of blood T cells in healthy people across ages. For the study at large: About one barcoded TCR beta cDNA was captured per two T cells.

Findings of the study overall: PBMCs went unsorted, and a conclusive naive versus antigen-experienced comparison was therefore prevented. Greater diversity and more naive CD4+ cells were seen in long-lived donors than in aged donors.

This CDR3 has 16 amino acids. Looked up from germline, CDR1 is LGHDT and CDR2 is YNNKEL (reference sequence). The V segment lost 3 bases and the J segment 2 bases; nucleotides outside the gene matches: 3. Primed by a sample-barcoded 5' primer and a J-beta primer mix, a second PCR proceeded for about 6 to 11 cycles. MiXCR was run by TCRdb on the 5' RACE reads, yielding one entry per CDR3 protein. This sample has some 880,000 distinct CDR3 sequences; 35% to 40% occur once, and the top ten carry roughly 13%. In terms of origin and age, donors were healthy Caucasian individuals from Russia aged roughly 6 to 95.

The specimen sequenced was blood. The clonotype was recovered from a man in his late teens or twenties in good health. This chain links TRBV3-1 with TRBJ2-3; 12 nucleotides agree with TRBD2. CDR3 loop: CASSHTSGGTTDTQYF. The CDR3, as DNA: TGTGCCAGCAGCCACACTAGCGGGGGGACCACAGATACGCAGTATTTT.